This T cell receptor beta chain was sequenced in a study of cytomegalovirus exposure and HLA in healthy donors. Study-wide findings and caveats: A previous analysis found most TCR beta V segments productive roughly 87% or roughly 30% of the time. The Asian-associated ancestry cluster reportedly had fewer N-insertions than the roughly 670-donor mean in a later analysis.

Notes on this clone: Its specificity is not known.

PCR was performed using 60 Vbeta and 13 Jbeta primers. Assay: immunoSEQ multiplex PCR; the TCRdb copy retains only in-frame clones and omits some. The sample carries fewer than 150,000 clones, 77% recorded once. The CDR3 consists of 15 residues. V shed 6 bases, J shed 2 bases, and the junction held 9 bases outside the gene matches. Germline CDR1 MNHEY, CDR2 SMNVEV (reference sequence). Sequences were obtained from PBMCs. V usage is TRBV27 and J usage is TRBJ2-7; 8 bases map to TRBD2. The TCR comes from a man aged 45-65 years in good health and CMV-seropositive. CDR3 nucleotide sequence: TGTGCCAGCAGACGGGGAACTAGCGGCCCCTACGAGCAGTACTTC. Translating gives CASRRGTSGPYEQYF.